This T cell receptor (beta chain) was retrieved from a study of Ad26.COV2.S vaccination and SARS-CoV-2 variants. The treatment is: roughly 20 received Ad26.COV2.S at low or high dose, single or two shots; several received placebo; per-sample allocation not given. Sample collection was performed on day 63 after the first vaccine or placebo injection. CDR3 length equals 12 residues. Germline values: CDR1 MNHEY, CDR2 SMNVEV (reference sequence). Trimming removed 2 bases at V and 7 bases at J, with 6 bases between. Assay: immunoSEQ multiplex PCR; the TCRdb copy retains only in-frame clones and omits some. The sample has approximately 450,000 clones, approximately 90% seen once.

The receptor was derived from a person aged 18-65 years who received the Ad26.COV2.S COVID-19 vaccine or a placebo. Here the sequenced sample was peripheral blood, taken in a trial of Ad26.COV2.S vaccine versus placebo. V usage is TRBV27 and J usage is TRBJ2-1; unclear D gene. As DNA, the CDR3 is TGTGCCAGCAGTTTAGGAAGAAATGAGCAGTTCTTC. Its protein product is CASSLGRNEQFF.